This is a list of T cell receptor beta chains from one sample in a study of T cell responses to AZD1222 COVID-19 vaccine. Profiling relied on immunoSEQ multiplex PCR, and the TCRdb table lists in-frame clones only, not all of them. The data contain roughly 130,000 clones, under 95% of them singletons. This sample comprised peripheral blood, obtained 28 days after the second dose of the MenACWY control vaccine. The receptors derive from an adult who received the MenACWY meningococcal vaccine as a control. The CDR3 runs from the conserved cysteine through the conserved F or W. D genes are given only for firm matches. Clone size is given for some rows only: seen once, a few or many times, or a class if the clone is expanded.

v_gene: TRBV15
abundance: -
d_gene: TRBD1
j_gene: TRBJ1-2
CDR3aa: CATGTAKYGYTF
CDR3nt: TGTGCCACCGGGACAGCTAAATATGGCTACACCTTC

v_gene: TRBV7-9
abundance: -
d_gene: -
j_gene: TRBJ2-7
CDR3aa: CASSLGSRDPYEQYF
CDR3nt: TGTGCCAGCAGCTTAGGGTCCCGGGACCCCTACGAGCAGTACTTC

v_gene: TRBV7-2
abundance: -
d_gene: TRBD1
j_gene: TRBJ1-5
CDR3aa: CASSRTGTGNQPQHF
CDR3nt: TGTGCCAGCAGCCGCACCGGGACAGGCAATCAGCCCCAGCATTTT

v_gene: TRBV7-9
abundance: -
d_gene: -
j_gene: TRBJ2-3
CDR3aa: CASSLAGTSTDTQYF
CDR3nt: TGTGCCAGCAGCTTAGCCGGGACTAGCACAGATACGCAGTATTTT

v_gene: TRBV5-6
abundance: few
d_gene: -
j_gene: TRBJ1-6
CDR3aa: CASSLVGGANSPLHF
CDR3nt: TGTGCCAGCAGCCTTGTGGGGGGAGCAAATTCACCCCTCCACTTT

v_gene: TRBV29-1
abundance: -
d_gene: TRBD1
j_gene: TRBJ1-3
CDR3aa: CSVEERGETGLTSSSGNTIYF
CDR3nt: TGCAGCGTTGAAGAACGGGGCGAGACAGGGCTAACATCCTCCTCTGGAAACACCATATATTTT

v_gene: TRBV7-2
abundance: -
d_gene: -
j_gene: TRBJ1-1
CDR3aa: CASSLARGAVTEAFF
CDR3nt: TGTGCCAGCAGCTTAGCGCGGGGGGCGGTCACTGAAGCTTTCTTT

v_gene: TRBV6-1
abundance: -
d_gene: -
j_gene: TRBJ1-5
CDR3aa: CASSEDSTEFNQPQHF
CDR3nt: TGTGCCAGCAGTGAGGATTCAACGGAGTTCAATCAGCCCCAGCATTTT

v_gene: TRBV19
abundance: -
d_gene: -
j_gene: TRBJ2-7
CDR3aa: CASSVAATETYEQYF
CDR3nt: TGTGCCAGTAGCGTAGCGGCGACAGAAACCTACGAGCAGTACTTC

v_gene: TRBV10-3
abundance: few
d_gene: TRBD1
j_gene: TRBJ1-3
CDR3aa: CAISEGQGGNTIYF
CDR3nt: TGTGCCATCAGCGAGGGACAGGGGGGGAACACCATATATTTT

v_gene: TRBV5-8
abundance: -
d_gene: -
j_gene: TRBJ2-3
CDR3aa: CASSFGFPDTQYF
CDR3nt: TGTGCCAGCAGCTTCGGATTTCCAGATACGCAGTATTTT

v_gene: TRBV18
abundance: -
d_gene: TRBD1
j_gene: TRBJ2-3
CDR3aa: CASSPRMGQGPDTQYF
CDR3nt: TGTGCCAGCTCACCAAGGATGGGACAGGGGCCAGATACGCAGTATTTT

v_gene: TRBV7-5
abundance: -
d_gene: -
j_gene: TRBJ2-7
CDR3aa: CVRSPLCEQYF
CDR3nt: TGTGTCAGAAGCCCCCTTTGCGAGCAGTACTTC

v_gene: TRBV19
abundance: -
d_gene: TRBD1
j_gene: TRBJ1-1
CDR3aa: CASSMTRDRGSEAFF
CDR3nt: TGTGCCAGTAGTATGACCCGGGACAGGGGGAGTGAAGCTTTCTTT

v_gene: TRBV7-2
abundance: -
d_gene: -
j_gene: TRBJ1-1
CDR3aa: CASSLVSGQMNTEAFF
CDR3nt: TGTGCCAGCAGCTTAGTTAGCGGCCAAATGAACACTGAAGCTTTCTTT

v_gene: TRBV29-1
abundance: -
d_gene: -
j_gene: TRBJ1-1
CDR3aa: CSVETSEAFF
CDR3nt: TGCAGCGTTGAAACATCTGAAGCTTTCTTT

v_gene: TRBV6-5
abundance: few
d_gene: -
j_gene: TRBJ1-4
CDR3aa: CASSYFTSPANEKLFF
CDR3nt: TGTGCCAGCAGTTACTTCACTTCTCCGGCTAATGAAAAACTGTTTTTT

v_gene: TRBV19
abundance: -
d_gene: -
j_gene: TRBJ1-2
CDR3aa: CASSISRENYGYTF
CDR3nt: TGTGCCAGTAGTATTAGCAGGGAGAACTATGGCTACACCTTC

v_gene: TRBV28
abundance: few
d_gene: -
j_gene: TRBJ1-6
CDR3aa: CASTPDRRNSPLHF
CDR3nt: TGTGCCAGCACCCCGGACAGAAGGAATTCACCCCTCCACTTT

v_gene: TRBV28
abundance: -
d_gene: -
j_gene: TRBJ1-5
CDR3aa: CATGTGRIEPQHF
CDR3nt: TGTGCCACCGGGACCGGGCGTATTGAGCCCCAGCATTTT

v_gene: TRBV13
abundance: once
d_gene: TRBD2
j_gene: TRBJ2-7
CDR3aa: CASSAARTSGLYEQYF
CDR3nt: TGTGCCAGCAGCGCAGCCAGGACTAGCGGCCTCTACGAGCAGTACTTC

v_gene: TRBV3-1/TRBV3-2
abundance: -
d_gene: TRBD1
j_gene: TRBJ2-3
CDR3aa: CASSPRTGVYSDTQYF
CDR3nt: TGTGCCAGCAGCCCGAGGACAGGGGTATATTCGGATACGCAGTATTTT

v_gene: TRBV11-3
abundance: once
d_gene: TRBD1
j_gene: TRBJ2-2
CDR3aa: CASSFGQGGTGELFF
CDR3nt: TGTGCCAGCAGCTTCGGACAGGGTGGCACCGGGGAGCTGTTTTTT

v_gene: TRBV27
abundance: -
d_gene: -
j_gene: TRBJ2-1
CDR3aa: CASSRPGTQYNEQFF
CDR3nt: TGTGCCAGCAGCCGACCGGGGACACAATACAATGAGCAGTTCTTC

v_gene: TRBV18
abundance: -
d_gene: TRBD1
j_gene: TRBJ1-2
CDR3aa: CASSPRQGAGFGYTF
CDR3nt: TGTGCCAGCTCACCCCGACAGGGGGCGGGATTTGGCTACACCTTC

v_gene: TRBV7-9
abundance: once
d_gene: -
j_gene: TRBJ1-6
CDR3aa: CASSPASDNSPLHF
CDR3nt: TGTGCCAGCAGCCCTGCCAGCGATAATTCACCCCTCCACTTT

v_gene: TRBV7-2
abundance: -
d_gene: TRBD2
j_gene: TRBJ2-1
CDR3aa: CASSLAGRASNEQFF
CDR3nt: TGTGCCAGCAGCTTAGCCGGGAGGGCCTCCAATGAGCAGTTCTTC

v_gene: TRBV28
abundance: -
d_gene: -
j_gene: TRBJ2-5
CDR3aa: CAIGRPQETQYF
CDR3nt: TGTGCCATAGGAAGGCCTCAAGAGACCCAGTACTTC

v_gene: TRBV27
abundance: once
d_gene: TRBD1
j_gene: TRBJ2-2
CDR3aa: CASSYNQGAGELFF
CDR3nt: TGTGCCAGCAGCTATAACCAGGGGGCCGGGGAGCTGTTTTTT

v_gene: TRBV18
abundance: -
d_gene: -
j_gene: TRBJ1-2
CDR3aa: CASSRITGPTNYGYTF
CDR3nt: TGTGCCAGCTCGCGAATCACAGGGCCAACTAACTATGGCTACACCTTC

v_gene: TRBV2
abundance: -
d_gene: -
j_gene: TRBJ2-7
CDR3aa: CASSAGLPYEQYF
CDR3nt: TGTGCCAGCAGTGCCGGACTCCCCTACGAGCAGTACTTC

v_gene: TRBV5-8
abundance: -
d_gene: TRBD1
j_gene: TRBJ2-1
CDR3aa: CASRPGQGNEQFF
CDR3nt: TGTGCCAGCAGACCGGGACAGGGCAATGAGCAGTTCTTC

v_gene: TRBV4-3
abundance: -
d_gene: TRBD2
j_gene: TRBJ2-3
CDR3aa: CASSQEFSGRAGGDTQYF
CDR3nt: TGCGCCAGCAGCCAAGAATTCAGCGGGAGGGCCGGGGGAGATACGCAGTATTTT

v_gene: TRBV5-4
abundance: -
d_gene: -
j_gene: TRBJ1-6
CDR3aa: CASSGGGYGNSPLHF
CDR3nt: TGTGCCAGCAGCGGGGGGGGGTACGGTAATTCACCCCTCCACTTT

v_gene: TRBV5-1
abundance: once
d_gene: TRBD2
j_gene: TRBJ2-1
CDR3aa: CASSLGLAHEQFF
CDR3nt: TGCGCCAGCAGCTTGGGACTAGCCCATGAGCAGTTCTTC